This T cell receptor (beta chain) was profiled in a study of T cell repertoires in cytomegalovirus infection (dated by TCRdb to between 2019 and 2020). For the wider study: The peptide stimulations were aimed at well-studied HLA-B-restricted epitopes as well as recently identified HLA-C-restricted CMV epitopes, whose presentation resists viral immunomodulation. Donor HLA type was relevant to the analysis, because carriage of CMV infection together with the matching HLA type was indicated by public TCR beta signatures. Study-wide conclusions, independent of this receptor: The ex vivo response was dominated by HLA-C-restricted CMV-specific TCR beta clonotypes, and the single most frequent clonotype in two of eight donors was supplied by these HLA-C-restricted clonotypes. Carriers of CMV infection plus the relevant HLA type were discriminated by the cumulative frequency of public TCR beta family members in the study cohort and in an independent approximately 360-donor cohort.

Sequencing was carried out with an Illumina HiSeq 1500. TCRdb handled the public reads itself, with Q25 trimming in fastp and clone calling in MiXCR, and kept productive beta chains. Each entry merges the rows of one CDR3 protein and shows their most common DNA and genes. In this sample the table shows about 310,000 distinct CDR3 sequences, around 25% of which occur a single time. The leading ten clones occupy 13% of the sample. The sample holds one count of this clonotype. Its antigen specificity is not known. Base qualities are missing; no much larger clone stands one base away. Resting on one read, the evidence is weak. The sample's treatment or condition label, decoded: in vitro stimulation with specific CMV peptide epitopes to enrich CMV-specific T cells. The germline V gene provides CDR1 KGHDR and CDR2 SFDVKD. The CDR3 sequence holds 13 residues, the cysteine and phenylalanine included. The read is trimmed to its CDR3 DNA, 39 bases read in frame from base 1. V loses 8 bases of germline sequence and J loses 0 bases, and the interval between the two ends is 7 bases.

The sample here was cultured PBMCs, taken from culture after CMV antigen stimulation. Rearrangement joined TRBV24-1 to TRBJ1-5; the D region possibly corresponds to TRBD1 (6 bases align). This clonotype originated in a human donor in good health (CMV status not recorded). Some clones in this sample may be carry-over from other donors' samples. The nucleotide sequence is TGTGCCACCAACAGGGATAGCAATCAGCCCCAGCATTTT. Translated, this is CATNRDSNQPQHF.